The 17 T cell receptor beta chains given below trace back to one sample, sequenced in a study of naive and memory T cell subsets. Four PCR rounds used nested alpha and beta constant region primers plus the SP2 primer. TCRdb redid the calling of the 5' RACE reads with MiXCR, one entry per CDR3 protein. This sample has more than 45,000 distinct CDR3 sequences, with 7% to 8.5% found just once. An oligonucleotide containing a UMI was ligated to the 3' end of TCR cDNA. Receptor source: a male donor in good health.

Ten or more counts support this clonotype. The chain has TRBV5-1 and TRBJ2-3, with TRBD2 matching 9 bases. Losses at the gene ends were 4 bases for V and 4 bases for J; bases not matched to a gene: 10. Per the germline V gene, CDR1 is SGHRS and CDR2 is YFSETQ. This CDR3 contains 16 residues. CDR3 coding DNA: TGCGCCAGCAGCCTCGTCGGGCGGGGGGGCTCAGATACGCAGTATTTT. It specifies CASSLVGRGGSDTQYF.

This clonotype appeared a few times. The chain recombines TRBV4-1 with TRBJ2-7; a weak D match, TRBD2 (5 bases). Germline CDR1 and CDR2: MGHRA and YSYEKL. V lost 0 bases and J lost 3, with 15 bases in between. The CDR3 has 16 amino acids. The CDR3 DNA reads TGCGCCAGCAGCCAAGATTGGTTAGCCGGGAACTACGAGCAGTACTTC. As protein: CASSQDWLAGNYEQYF.

This clonotype was detected many times. The chain is built from TRBV20-1 and TRBJ2-1; TRBD2 matches at 10 bases. Trimming at V came to 5 bases and at J to 7 bases, leaving 8 bases not matched to a gene. CDR3 size: 14 residues. Germline V gives CDR1 DFQATT, CDR2 SNEGSKA (reference sequence). CDR3 region: CSARGTSDRNEQFF. Here the CDR3 DNA reads TGCAGTGCTCGGGGGACTAGCGACCGAAATGAGCAGTTCTTC.

This clonotype was observed at least ten times. The V gene is TRBV5-1, the J gene TRBJ2-1, with TRBD1 as a possible D gene (6 bases). Trimming shortened V by 4 bases and J by 4 bases, and 18 bases separated the two germline ends. The CDR3 runs 16 residues. Germline lookup yields CDR1 SGHRS and CDR2 YFSETQ. The CDR3 DNA sequence: TGCGCCAGCAGCCTACAGGGTGGAGAAGGGTACAATGAGCAGTTCTTC. It specifies CASSLQGGEGYNEQFF.

The table lists this clonotype with a few counts. The V and J genes are TRBV6-6 and TRBJ2-7; TRBD2 agrees at 7 bases. The germline gives CDR1 MNHNY, CDR2 SVGAGI (reference sequence). Germline trimming cut 2 bases from V and 5 bases from J; bases unmatched to any gene: 9. The CDR3 is 15 residues long. The CDR3 loop is CASSYTAGQGNEQYF. CDR3 DNA sequence: TGTGCCAGCAGTTACACAGCGGGGCAGGGTAACGAGCAGTACTTC.

The gene calls are TRBV18 and TRBJ1-1, with 7 bases that match TRBD1. The ends lost 4 bases at V and 1 base at J; junction bases unmatched: 9. Germline CDR1 is KGHSH and CDR2 is LQKENI. The CDR3 has 16 amino acids. CDR3 nucleotides: TGTGCCAGCTCACTCACCGGGACAGAAACGAACACTGAAGCTTTCTTT. It translates to CASSLTGTETNTEAFF.

This clonotype was recorded at least ten times. The chain joins TRBV15 to TRBJ2-1, with D possibly TRBD1 on 5 matching bases. Per the germline V gene, CDR1 is LNHNV and CDR2 is YYDKDF (reference sequence). This CDR3 has 12 residues. V lost 6 bases, J lost 5 bases, and 8 bases lay in between. This chain's CDR3 is CATSQGNNEQFF. The CDR3 DNA reads TGTGCCACCAGTCAGGGCAACAATGAGCAGTTCTTC.

In its sample, this clonotype was seen many times. The CDR3 region is CASSSLTDTQYF. In nucleotides, the CDR3 is TGTGCCAGCAGCTCTTTAACAGATACGCAGTATTTT. The chain has TRBV11-2 and TRBJ2-3; D is ambiguous. Trimming took 4 bases from V and 3 from J, leaving 5 bases between them. This CDR3 region has 12 residues. Germline values: CDR1 SGHAT, CDR2 FQNNGV.

In its sample, this clonotype was seen many times. This chain links TRBV12-3 or TRBV12-4 with TRBJ1-3; unclear D gene. This CDR3 is 13 amino acids long. V was clipped by 8 bases and J by 4 bases, with 12 bases between them. This CDR3 is CASRGNIGNTIYF. The CDR3 DNA is TGTGCCAGCCGAGGGAACATAGGAAACACCATATATTTT.

The gene calls are TRBV7-9 and TRBJ2-3; possible D gene TRBD2, 5 bases. Germline-derived CDR1 and CDR2 are SEHNR and FQNEAQ (reference sequence). The V end lost 5 bases, the J end lost 6 bases, and 18 bases lay between the germline ends. CDR3 length equals 15 residues. CDR3 DNA: TGTGCCAGCAGCACACTAGTCGCCCTATCCGATACGCAGTATTTT. Residues: CASSTLVALSDTQYF. The variable domain in full, completed from reference TRBV7-9 and TRBJ2-3, reads DTGVSQNPRHKITKRGQNVTFRCDPISEHNRLYWYRQTLGQGPEFLTYFQNEAQLEKSRLLSDRFSAERPKGSFSTLEIQRTEQGDSAMYLCASSTLVALSDTQYFGPGTRLTVL.

This clonotype was seen many times. J is TRBJ1-1 and V is TRBV5-1; tentatively, D is TRBD1 (6 bases). The CDR3 covers 14 residues. Trimming took 1 base from V and 6 from J, leaving 13 bases between them. From germline, CDR1 is SGHRS and CDR2 YFSETQ. CDR3 in amino acids: CASSLTRGTPEAFF. The CDR3, as DNA: TGCGCCAGCAGCTTGACCAGGGGAACCCCTGAAGCTTTCTTT.

This clonotype was seen repeatedly, ten times or more. The V gene is TRBV20-1, the J gene TRBJ1-2; D unresolved. The V end was cut by 2 bases, the J end by 3 bases, with 7 bases between. CDR1 is DFQATT, CDR2 SNEGSKA, per germline (reference sequence). The CDR3 loop spans 12 amino acids. CDR3 in DNA: TGCAGTGCTAGACGTCAGGACTATGGCTACACCTTC. This sequence encodes CSARRQDYGYTF.

This clonotype was counted only a few times. This rearrangement joins TRBV20-1 to TRBJ2-1; D gene unclear. V dropped 0 bases and J dropped 0 bases, with 12 bases sitting between them. The germline V gene encodes CDR1 DFQATT and CDR2 SNEGSKA (reference sequence). This CDR3 comprises 16 residues. CDR3 DNA sequence: TGCAGTGCTAGAGATAAGAGTGGGTTCTCCTACAATGAGCAGTTCTTC. Its protein product is CSARDKSGFSYNEQFF.

This clonotype has only a few counts. The chain is built from TRBV9 and TRBJ2-3; D is ambiguous. Germline CDR1 SGDLS, CDR2 YYNGEE. Trimming removed 0 bases from V and 4 bases from J, with 6 bases in between. This CDR3 spans 13 amino acids. As DNA, the CDR3 is TGTGCCAGCAGCGTAGGCCAGCCAGATACGCAGTATTTT. It specifies CASSVGQPDTQYF.

This clonotype was observed at least ten times. The gene calls are TRBV27 and TRBJ2-7; perhaps TRBD1 as D (6 bases). The germline gives CDR1 MNHEY, CDR2 SMNVEV (reference sequence). With 2 bases removed from V and 3 bases from J, the gap between germline ends came to 11 bases. The CDR3 runs 14 residues. The CDR3 DNA reads TGTGCCAGCAGTTTAAAGGACAGAGACTACGAGCAGTACTTC. The encoded protein is CASSLKDRDYEQYF.

This clonotype was counted many times. The chain carries TRBV19 and TRBJ2-3; 9 nucleotides agree with TRBD2. The germline gives CDR1 LNHDA, CDR2 SQIVND (reference sequence). Trimming at V came to 5 bases and at J to 1 base, leaving 4 bases not matched to a gene. The CDR3 contains 15 residues. DNA for the CDR3: TGTGCCAGTAGTGAGATAGCGGGGGGCACAGATACGCAGTATTTT. It specifies CASSEIAGGTDTQYF.

This clonotype appeared many times. V and J are TRBV3-1 and TRBJ2-7; D is undetermined. The CDR3 spans 14 residues. Germline V gene data show CDR1 as LGHDT and CDR2 as YNNKEL (reference sequence). V was shortened by 1 base and J by 7 bases, with 14 bases between the two germline ends. Here the CDR3 DNA reads TGTGCCAGCAGCCAAGTTGCTGCCACGGAGGAGCAGTACTTC. It codes for CASSQVAATEEQYF.